This T cell receptor beta chain was recovered during a study of blood T cell repertoires in COVID-19. Per the original methods: Nucleated cell number was recorded as an estimate derived from reference gene primer amplification. Repertoires were generated with immunoSEQ multiplex PCR, while TCRdb's copy carries only in-frame clones and drops some. That table furnishes V, J and clone size, whereas the DNA furnished D and trimming. The sample records 150,000 to 200,000 clones, around 88% being singletons. This CDR3 is built from 15 residues. V shed 3 bases and J shed 0 bases, with 6 bases lying between them. CDR1 is SNHLY and CDR2 is FYNNEI in the germline V gene.

The clonotype comes from a human donor in a cohort sampled during active COVID-19. The chain carries TRBV2 and TRBJ1-6; no firm D call. Input material: peripheral blood. CDR3 sequence: CASSDRSSYNSPLHF. In DNA, the CDR3 is TGTGCCAGCAGTGACAGAAGCTCCTATAATTCACCCCTCCACTTT.